The clone carrying this TCR beta chain was recorded at least ten times. Its antigen is undetermined. This specimen comes from a study of molecular identifiers for immune sequencing clone quantification. TCRdb re-analysed the PCR reads in MiXCR, keeping a single row per CDR3 protein. The profile shows roughly 630,000 distinct CDR3 sequences, less than 30% of them singletons. The CDR3 length is 12 residues. The V end was cut by 3 bases, the J end by 6 bases, with 8 bases between. Findings and limits, study-wide: The sizes of highly expanded clones could be underestimated when identical TCR molecules share a barcode.

This clonotype originated in a human donor in good health. Some libraries in this study had Jurkat cell RNA spiked in. Source material: naive CD8+ T cells from blood, with Jurkat cell RNA spiked in. Subset noted: FACS-sorted CD8+CD4-CCR7+CD45RA+ naive T cells. The genes are TRBV12-3 or TRBV12-4 and TRBJ1-1, with D perhaps TRBD1 (5 bases). For the CDR3, the DNA is TGTGCCAGCAGTTTTGAACAGGCTGAAGCTTTCTTT. Its protein product is CASSFEQAEAFF.